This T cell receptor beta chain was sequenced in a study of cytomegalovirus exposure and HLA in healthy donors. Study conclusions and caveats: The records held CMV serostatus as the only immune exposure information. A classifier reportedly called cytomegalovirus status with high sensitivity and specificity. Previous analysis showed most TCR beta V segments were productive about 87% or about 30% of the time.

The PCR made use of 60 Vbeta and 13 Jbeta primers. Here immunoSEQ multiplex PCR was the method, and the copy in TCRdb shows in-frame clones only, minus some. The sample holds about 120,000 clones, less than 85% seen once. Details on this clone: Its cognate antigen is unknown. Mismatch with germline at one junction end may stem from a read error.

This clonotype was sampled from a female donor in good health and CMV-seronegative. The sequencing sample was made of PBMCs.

CDR3 residues: CSSSFGTGNTIYF. The CDR3 DNA reads as TGTTCCAGCAGCTTCGGGACAGGAAACACCATATATTTT. The J gene is TRBJ1-3, the V gene TRBV7-9; a weak D match, TRBD1 (6 bases). Germline-derived CDR1 and CDR2 are SEHNR and FQNEAQ (reference sequence). The CDR3 length is 13 residues.